One sample yielded the 20 T cell receptor beta chains listed below, sequenced in a study of beta chain features in type 1 diabetes. General study results and limits: Significant though moderate, a shortening of TCRB CDR3s appeared in all four CD4+ subsets of Type 1 diabetes patients.

What these receptors recognize is not known. As every portion of the isolated RNA was reverse transcribed, the sequencing read expressed TCRB transcripts. The table came from immunoSEQ multiplex PCR; TCRdb's copy has only in-frame clones and leaves some out. There are roughly 340,000 clones in the sample; roughly 12% occur only once, and over 0.008% lies in the top ten. Sequencing used naive CD4+ T cells from blood. All receptors derive from a woman aged 18-35 years with type 1 diabetes.

The chain has TRBV7-6 and TRBJ1-6, with D possibly being TRBD1 (5 bases). The V gene lost 5 bases and the J gene lost 14 bases, with 22 bases spanning the gap. Germline V gene sequence: CDR1 SGHVS, CDR2 FNYEAQ. The CDR3 length is 15 residues. CDR3 amino acids: CASSPMPGPGKSLHF. Here the CDR3 DNA reads TGTGCCAGCAGCCCAATGCCGGGTCCAGGGAAGTCCCTCCACTTT.

The rearrangement links TRBV5-4 to TRBJ1-2, with no clear D. Per the germline V gene, CDR1 is SGHNT and CDR2 is YYREEE (reference sequence). Trimming removed 2 bases from V and 7 bases from J, with 9 bases in between. The CDR3 covers 12 residues. CDR3 amino acids: CASSFGGVGYTF. The CDR3 DNA reads TGTGCCAGCAGCTTTGGAGGAGTTGGCTACACCTTC. The complete variable domain, with remaining parts taken from reference TRBV5-4 and TRBJ1-2, reads ETGVTQSPTHLIKTRGQQVTLRCSSQSGHNTVSWYQQALGQGPQFIFQYYREEENGRGNFPPRFSGLQFPNYSSELNVNALELDDSALYLCASSFGGVGYTFGSGTRLTVV.

This sequence joins TRBV2 and TRBJ2-5; TRBD1 aligns across 7 bases. CDR1 is SNHLY and CDR2 is FYNNEI in the germline V gene. The CDR3 covers 12 residues. J was trimmed by 5 bases and V by 7 bases; bases with no gene match: 4. The CDR3 protein is CASTDRDETQYF. The DNA of the CDR3 is TGTGCCAGCACCGACAGGGATGAGACCCAGTACTTC.

The sample holds a few counts of this clone. The rearrangement joins TRBV5-1 to TRBJ2-7; TRBD1 matches 7 bases. The CDR3 extends over 13 amino acids. Germline V gene lookup returns CDR1 SGHRS and CDR2 YFSETQ. Germline trimming cut 4 bases from V and 6 bases from J; bases unmatched to any gene: 7. CDR3 protein: CASSQGQAGEQYF. The CDR3, as DNA: TGCGCCAGCAGCCAAGGACAGGCCGGCGAGCAGTACTTC.

This clone has only one observation. The chain links TRBV6-6 to TRBJ1-1; TRBD1 matches at 7 bases. Trimming removed 6 bases from V and 11 bases from J; junction bases left unmatched: 6. Germline CDR1 reads MNHNY; CDR2 reads SVGAGI (reference sequence). This CDR3 has 11 amino acids. CDR3 nucleotides: TGTGCCAGCAGCTCCGGGACAGAGGCTTTCTTT. Protein product: CASSSGTEAFF.

CDR3 nucleotides: TGTGCCAGCAGCTTGGGCCTAGCGGGAGACGCGCTGTTTTTT. The encoded protein is CASSLGLAGDALFF. This chain connects TRBV7-3 to TRBJ2-2; 10 bases align to TRBD2. V gave up 3 bases and J gave up 13 bases; unmatched junction bases: 8. The CDR3 contains 14 residues. Germline V lookup: CDR1 SGHTA, CDR2 FQGTGA.

This clone was counted only a few times. The chain uses TRBV7-9 and TRBJ2-5; 9 nucleotides line up with TRBD1. This CDR3 contains 14 residues. V was clipped by 7 bases and J by 4 bases; unmatched bases: 7. CDR1 and CDR2 from the germline V gene are SEHNR and FQNEAQ (reference sequence). The CDR3 sequence: CASIWGQGGETQYF. The CDR3 DNA reads TGTGCCAGCATATGGGGACAGGGCGGAGAGACCCAGTACTTC.

J is TRBJ1-5 and V is TRBV5-1; D is unresolved. The CDR3 length is 14 residues. Germline V CDR1 and CDR2: SGHRS, YFSETQ. Trimming left V 0 bases short and J 9 bases short, with 13 bases between. The CDR3 reads CASSLAGEGRPQHF. The CDR3 coding sequence is TGCGCCAGCAGCTTGGCCGGGGAAGGGCGGCCCCAGCATTTT.

This clone appeared a few times. The rearrangement uses TRBV7-2 and TRBJ2-2, with D maybe TRBD1 (6 bases). Germline CDR1 and CDR2: SGHTA and FQGNSA. This CDR3 region has 15 residues. V was pared by 4 bases and J by 5 bases, with 14 bases between. DNA of the CDR3: TGTGCCAGCAGCTCGTCCCGGGACATGACCGGGGAGCTGTTTTTT. Translation: CASSSSRDMTGELFF.

The chain links TRBV5-4 to TRBJ2-7, with a possible D match to TRBD2 (6 bases). Germline values: CDR1 SGHNT, CDR2 YYREEE (reference sequence). Trimming stripped 4 bases from V and 4 bases from J, with 18 bases between. There are 15 residues in the CDR3. The CDR3 reads CASSHGTSTAYEQYF. CDR3 bases: TGTGCCAGCAGCCACGGGACTTCCACCGCATACGAGCAGTACTTC.

J is TRBJ2-1 and V is TRBV18, with D perhaps TRBD1 (5 bases). Germline V gene data show CDR1 as KGHSH and CDR2 as LQKENI. CDR3 length equals 15 residues. The V and J ends lost 2 bases and 4 bases respectively, with 12 bases between them. The CDR3 DNA sequence: TGTGCCAGCTCACCAGTGGCAGGGCAATACAATGAGCAGTTCTTC. It translates to CASSPVAGQYNEQFF.

Only a few counts were recorded for this clone. The V and J genes are TRBV4-3 and TRBJ1-1, with TRBD1 matching 7 bases. The CDR3 length is 14 residues. Germline CDR1 reads LGHNA; CDR2 reads YSLEER. The ends lost 2 bases at V and 14 bases at J; junction bases unmatched: 14. CDR3 sequence reads: CASSQSTGNSPRFF. In nucleotides, the CDR3 is TGCGCCAGCAGCCAATCGACAGGGAATTCCCCTAGGTTCTTT.

In its sample, this clone was seen a few times. This chain joins TRBV6-5 and TRBJ1-1, with no clear D. Trimming removed 7 bases from V and 4 bases from J, with 16 bases in between. CDR1 and CDR2 (germline): MNHEY, SVGAGI. This CDR3 contains 14 residues. In DNA, the CDR3 is TGTGCCAGCACCCTCGGTGGCGGATTCACTGAAGCTTTCTTT. Residues: CASTLGGGFTEAFF.

This clone has a handful of counts. The chain uses TRBV2 and TRBJ2-7, with a possible D match to TRBD1 (5 bases). Trimming cost V 7 bases and J 1 base, with 17 bases left between them. CDR1 and CDR2 (germline): SNHLY, FYNNEI. CDR3 size: 15 residues. CDR3 residues: CASTRPKDKSYEQYF. DNA for the CDR3: TGTGCCAGCACCCGGCCGAAGGACAAGTCCTACGAGCAGTACTTC.

There are a few counts of this clone. This chain links TRBV5-1 with TRBJ2-5, with a weak D call TRBD1 (5 bases). The V and J ends lost 0 bases and 4 bases respectively, with 10 bases between them. Germline lookup yields CDR1 SGHRS and CDR2 YFSETQ. The CDR3 totals 14 residues. For the CDR3, the DNA is TGCGCCAGCAGCTTGGGGACAAGGGGAGAGACCCAGTACTTC. Its protein is CASSLGTRGETQYF. The entire variable domain, with the rest obtained from reference TRBV5-1 and TRBJ2-5, is as follows: KAGVTQTPRYLIKTRGQQVTLSCSPISGHRSVSWYQQTPGQGLQFLFEYFSETQRNKGNFPGRFSGRQFSNSRSEMNVSTLELGDSALYLCASSLGTRGETQYFGPGTRLLVL.

The genes are TRBV19 and TRBJ2-5, with 11 bases identical to TRBD1. Germline CDR1 is LNHDA and CDR2 is SQIVND (reference sequence). V shed 7 bases and J 5 bases; nucleotides not matched to a gene: 15. CDR3 length: 17 residues. The CDR3 spells CASTPPEWTGGYETQYF. For the CDR3, the DNA is TGTGCCAGTACCCCCCCGGAATGGACAGGGGGCTATGAGACCCAGTACTTC.

The chain employs TRBV10-3 and TRBJ2-3, with 9 nucleotides matching TRBD2. Germline CDR1 is ENHRY and CDR2 is SYGVKD. Germline trimming cut 6 bases from V and 4 bases from J; bases unmatched to any gene: 5. There are 14 residues in the CDR3. In nucleotides, the CDR3 is TGTGCCATCAGGAGAAGCGGGGGGCCAGATACGCAGTATTTT. Encoded protein: CAIRRSGGPDTQYF.

This clone has just a few counts. The chain links TRBV10-3 to TRBJ2-1; D is undetermined. Trimming cost V 4 bases and J 9 bases, with 13 bases left between them. The CDR3 runs 13 residues. Germline CDR1 ENHRY, CDR2 SYGVKD. Written as DNA, the CDR3 is TGTGCCATCAGTGCCGAAGATAGAGGTGAGCAGTTCTTC. It translates to CAISAEDRGEQFF.

This clone was observed a handful of times. This chain connects TRBV25-1 to TRBJ2-5, with D possibly TRBD2 on 7 matching bases. Germline V gene lookup returns CDR1 MGHDK and CDR2 SYGVNS. V lost 2 bases, J lost 7 bases, and 17 bases lay in between. The CDR3 sequence is 15 residues long. The CDR3 DNA reads as TGTGCCAGCAGTGAACCAATGGGGGGGGCCGGGACCCAGTACTTC. This translates into CASSEPMGGAGTQYF.

The chain has TRBV5-1 and TRBJ2-5; the match to TRBD2 covers 11 bases. Germline CDR1 reads SGHRS; CDR2 reads YFSETQ. This CDR3 has 15 amino acids. Trimming cost V 2 bases and J 3 bases; bases outside gene matches: 3. CDR3 loop: CASSFGTSGKETQYF. The CDR3, as DNA: TGCGCCAGCAGCTTTGGGACTAGCGGAAAAGAGACCCAGTACTTC.